These 26 T cell receptor beta chains share one sample of origin, sequenced in a study of cytomegalovirus exposure and HLA in healthy donors. PCR was performed using 60 Vbeta and 13 Jbeta primers. The assay was immunoSEQ multiplex PCR, and TCRdb's table has in-frame clones only and misses some. There are fewer than 55,000 clones in the sample; over 55% occur only once, and 12% lies in the top ten. The sample consisted of PBMCs. These TCRs come from a man aged 55 to 69 in good health and CMV-seropositive.

This clone has just one count. The chain couples TRBV11-1 to TRBJ2-2; D might be TRBD2 (5 bases). This CDR3 is built from 17 residues. Trimming removed 5 bases at V and 7 bases at J, with 23 bases between. Germline loops: CDR1 SGHAT, CDR2 FQDESV (reference sequence). CDR3 loop: CASSDGPTSWRSGELFF. The CDR3 DNA sequence: TGTGCCAGCAGCGACGGGCCTACTAGTTGGCGGAGCGGGGAGCTGTTTTTT.

The J gene is TRBJ2-6, the V gene TRBV19; tentative D call: TRBD1 (5 bases). This CDR3 contains 17 residues. Trimming stripped 6 bases from V and 0 bases from J, with 15 bases between. Germline CDR1 reads LNHDA; CDR2 reads SQIVND (reference sequence). CDR3: CASRPGFPTSGANVLTF. CDR3 DNA sequence: TGTGCCAGTAGACCAGGGTTCCCCACCTCTGGGGCCAACGTCCTGACTTTC.

The V call is TRBV28, the J call TRBJ1-2; D is undetermined. With 3 bases removed from V and 6 bases from J, the gap between germline ends came to 14 bases. Germline V gives CDR1 MDHEN, CDR2 SYDVKM. The length of the CDR3 is 14 residues. CDR3 amino acids: CASSFGGVSDGYTF. The CDR3 nucleotides read TGTGCCAGCAGTTTTGGCGGGGTGTCAGATGGCTACACCTTC.

Note on this clone: Other DNA sequences in this sample translate to the same CDR3. The CDR3 DNA reads TGTGCCAGCAGTGCCTCGACTAGCGGGGGAGAGACCCAGTACTTC. Translation: CASSASTSGGETQYF. The chain is built from TRBV27 and TRBJ2-5; 12 bases line up with TRBD2. V shed 5 bases and J 4 bases; nucleotides not matched to a gene: 5. The CDR3 spans 15 residues. The V gene's germline CDR1 is MNHEY and CDR2 SMNVEV (reference sequence).

The CDR3 DNA reads TGTGCCAGCAGTGAGGTTGGTAGCGGGAACAAAGATGAGCAGTTCTTC. This translates into CASSEVGSGNKDEQFF. This chain links TRBV25-1 with TRBJ2-1; 8 bases line up with TRBD2. This CDR3 has 16 residues. Germline V CDR1 and CDR2: MGHDK, SYGVNS. The junction had 12 bases not matched to a gene; V was cut back by 3 bases and J by 8 bases. The variable domain in full, completed from reference TRBV25-1 and TRBJ2-1, reads EADIYQTPRYLVIGTGKKITLECSQTMGHDKMYWYQQDPGMELHLIHYSYGVNSTEKGDLSSESTVSRIRTEHFPLTLESARPSHTSQYLCASSEVGSGNKDEQFFGPGTRLTVL.

This clone was seen only a few times. The chain combines TRBV4-2 with TRBJ2-7; TRBD2 matches 10 bases. Germline loops: CDR1 LGHNA, CDR2 YNFKEQ. CDR3 size: 15 residues. The V segment lost 2 bases and the J segment 3 bases; nucleotides outside the gene matches: 4. The CDR3 is CASSQLAGDYYEQYF. The CDR3 region has the DNA TGTGCCAGCAGCCAACTAGCGGGAGACTACTACGAGCAGTACTTC.

The chain links TRBV5-8 to TRBJ2-3; D remains unclear. The CDR3 spans 12 residues. With 1 base removed from V and 5 bases from J, the gap between germline ends came to 5 bases. Per germline, CDR1 SGHTS and CDR2 YDEGEE. CDR3 protein: CASSLILDTQYF. For the CDR3, the DNA is TGTGCCAGCAGCTTGATCCTAGATACGCAGTATTTT. Supplemented by reference TRBV5-8 and TRBJ2-3, the full variable domain reads EAGVTQSPTHLIKTRGQQATLRCSPISGHTSVYWYQQALGLGLQFLLWYDEGEERNRGNFPPRFSGRQFPNYSSELNVNALELEDSALYLCASSLILDTQYFGPGTRLTVL.

The chain joins TRBV10-3 to TRBJ2-2, with TRBD2 matching 13 bases. Germline-derived CDR1 and CDR2 are ENHRY and SYGVKD. The trim removed 4 bases at V and 2 bases at J, leaving 1 base unmatched. The CDR3 has 16 amino acids. This CDR3 is CAISGTSGSNTGELFF. The CDR3 region has the DNA TGTGCCATCAGTGGGACTAGCGGGAGTAACACCGGGGAGCTGTTTTTT.

The chain couples TRBV10-1 to TRBJ2-5, with 8 bases matching TRBD2. Looked up from germline, CDR1 is WNHNN and CDR2 is SYGVQD (reference sequence). The CDR3 totals 14 residues. V gave up 3 bases and J gave up 7 bases; unmatched junction bases: 7. For the CDR3, the DNA is TGCGCCAGCAGTGACAATCGGGAGGGTTGGACCCAGTACTTC. It codes for CASSDNREGWTQYF.

The rearrangement joins TRBV4-2 to TRBJ2-7; D uncertain. This CDR3 region has 12 residues. Germline V gene sequence: CDR1 LGHNA, CDR2 YNFKEQ. V was cut by 0 bases and J by 3 bases, with 3 bases left in between. The CDR3 here is CASSQDNYEQYF. The CDR3, as DNA: TGTGCCAGCAGCCAAGATAACTACGAGCAGTACTTC.

This chain connects TRBV6-1 to TRBJ2-3; the match to TRBD2 covers 12 bases. This CDR3 is 16 amino acids long. The germline gives CDR1 MNHNS, CDR2 SASEGT. V trimming: 3 bases; J trimming: 5 bases; junction bases outside the gene matches: 6. DNA of the CDR3: TGTGCCAGCAGTGAGTTGAGGACTAGCGGGGAAGATACGCAGTATTTT. Its translation is CASSELRTSGEDTQYF.

J is TRBJ2-5 and V is TRBV5-1; 9 positions agree with TRBD1. With V trimmed by 4 bases and J by 2 bases, 6 bases remained unmatched. Looked up from germline, CDR1 is SGHRS and CDR2 is YFSETQ. The CDR3 covers 15 residues. The CDR3 here is CASSPDRGLQETQYF. The DNA of the CDR3 is TGCGCCAGCAGCCCTGACAGGGGGTTACAAGAGACCCAGTACTTC.

The chain joins TRBV6-1 to TRBJ1-1, with a weak D call TRBD1 (5 bases). Germline CDR1 is MNHNS and CDR2 is SASEGT. The CDR3 runs to 15 residues. V was cut by 3 bases and J by 8 bases, with 19 bases left in between. CDR3 nucleotides: TGTGCCAGCAGTGAGTACTGGGGTTCAGGGTCCGAAGCTTTCTTT. Amino acids: CASSEYWGSGSEAFF.

V is TRBV5-1 and J is TRBJ2-3, with 14 bases that match TRBD2. Looked up from germline, CDR1 is SGHRS and CDR2 is YFSETQ. J gave up 3 bases and V 4 bases, and 4 bases lay outside the gene matches. CDR3 length: 16 amino acids. CDR3: CASSDRLAGGTDTQYF. The DNA of the CDR3 is TGCGCCAGCAGCGATAGACTAGCGGGAGGGACAGATACGCAGTATTTT.

The rearrangement links TRBV27 to TRBJ2-2, with 8 positions matching TRBD1. The CDR3 is made up of 14 amino acids. After removal of 3 bases from V and 4 bases from J, the junction contained 1 base not matched to a gene. Germline loops: CDR1 MNHEY, CDR2 SMNVEV (reference sequence). CDR3 coding DNA: TGTGCCAGCAGTTTTACAGGGGGCACCGGGGAGCTGTTTTTT. Its translation is CASSFTGGTGELFF.

This chain uses TRBV29-1 with TRBJ2-5; D uncertain. Trimming stripped 3 bases from V and 7 bases from J, with 12 bases between. Germline CDR1 is SQVTM and CDR2 is ANQGSEA. The CDR3 has 12 amino acids. The chain's CDR3 is CSVDVEPGTQYF. In nucleotides, the CDR3 is TGCAGCGTTGATGTCGAGCCCGGGACCCAGTACTTC. The full variable domain, completed using reference TRBV29-1 and TRBJ2-5, is SAVISQKPSRDICQRGTSLTIQCQVDSQVTMMFWYRQQPGQSLTLIATANQGSEATYESGFVIDKFPISRPNLTFSTLTVSNMSPEDSSIYLCSVDVEPGTQYFGPGTRLLVL.

V gene TRBV11-2 combines with J gene TRBJ2-2; D is unresolved. The germline CDR1 and CDR2 sequences are SGHAT and FQNNGV. The CDR3 is 13 residues long. Trimming pared 8 bases from V and 5 bases from J, leaving 12 bases between. CDR3 nucleotide sequence: TGTGCCAGCCGAGGCGTGAGGACCGGGGAGCTGTTTTTT. Protein: CASRGVRTGELFF.

V gene TRBV6-4 combines with J gene TRBJ1-2, with a tentative D call TRBD1 (5 bases). V lost 0 bases and J 3 bases, leaving 14 bases between the germline ends. Germline CDR1 and CDR2: MRHNA and SNTAGT. This CDR3 comprises 16 residues. CDR3 loop: CASSDSRRGTDYGYTF. Here the CDR3 DNA reads TGTGCCAGCAGTGACTCGAGGCGCGGGACGGACTATGGCTACACCTTC.

The chain uses TRBV27 and TRBJ2-7, with D possibly being TRBD2 (5 bases). CDR3 length: 16 residues. Germline loops: CDR1 MNHEY, CDR2 SMNVEV (reference sequence). Trimming pared 0 bases from V and 3 bases from J, leaving 15 bases between. The CDR3 reads CASSLSFGVRGYEQYF. CDR3 in DNA: TGTGCCAGCAGTTTATCGTTCGGGGTTAGAGGCTACGAGCAGTACTTC.

This clone came up a few times. The rearrangement joins TRBV10-3 to TRBJ2-7, with unresolved D. Germline loops: CDR1 ENHRY, CDR2 SYGVKD. CDR3 length equals 12 residues. V was cut by 5 bases and J by 4 bases, with 9 bases left in between. CDR3 in amino acids: CAISPQTYEQYF. DNA for the CDR3: TGTGCCATCAGTCCCCAAACTTACGAGCAGTACTTC.

V usage is TRBV4-1 and J usage is TRBJ2-7, with D unclear. Germline values: CDR1 MGHRA, CDR2 YSYEKL. The CDR3 sequence is 14 residues long. Trimming left V 3 bases short and J 3 bases short, with 12 bases between. As DNA, the CDR3 is TGCGCCAGCAGCCAGACCACTAAGAACTACGAGCAGTACTTC. The encoded protein is CASSQTTKNYEQYF.

The sample holds one count of this clone. This sequence joins TRBV6-5 and TRBJ2-7; maybe TRBD1 (6 bases). Between the trimmed V and J ends, which lost 2 bases and 5 bases, there was a span of 10 bases. CDR1 and CDR2 from the germline V gene are MNHEY and SVGAGI. The CDR3 has 13 residues. As DNA, the CDR3 is TGTGCCAGCAGTTACCAGGGGATGGACGAGCAGTACTTC. Its protein is CASSYQGMDEQYF.

This clone was recorded a few times. The J gene is TRBJ2-5, the V gene TRBV10-3; the match to TRBD2 covers 14 bases. Germline assignment: CDR1 ENHRY and CDR2 SYGVKD. J lost 1 base, V lost 1 base, and 2 bases had no gene match. The CDR3 runs 17 residues. The DNA of the CDR3 is TGTGCCATCAGTGAGTGGGGACTAGCGGGAGTCCAAGAGACCCAGTACTTC. Its protein is CAISEWGLAGVQETQYF.

The gene calls are TRBV29-1 and TRBJ1-1, with 8 bases lining up with TRBD1. This CDR3 region has 13 residues. Germline values: CDR1 SQVTM, CDR2 ANQGSEA. Trimming at V came to 6 bases and at J to 3 bases, leaving 6 bases not matched to a gene. This CDR3 is CSVPGQGHTEAFF. DNA for the CDR3: TGCAGCGTACCCGGACAGGGTCACACTGAAGCTTTCTTT.

The J gene is TRBJ2-5, the V gene TRBV4-1, with D perhaps TRBD1 (6 bases). The germline gives CDR1 MGHRA, CDR2 YSYEKL. Trimming removed 3 bases at V and 4 bases at J, with 21 bases between. This CDR3 is 17 amino acids long. CDR3 coding DNA: TGCGCCAGCAGCCAGAGCACTAATCGACAGGTTAGAGAGACCCAGTACTTC. Translation: CASSQSTNRQVRETQYF.

J is TRBJ2-3 and V is TRBV12-2; TRBD2 is the table's D call and was not checked against the DNA. TRBV12-2 is noted as a pseudogene. The length of the CDR3 is 15 residues. CDR3 coding DNA: TGTGCAAGTCGCCCGCCCCATGGAGTTGCAGATACGCAGTATTTT. Protein sequence: CASRPPHGVADTQYF.